The 31 T cell receptor beta chains given below trace back to one sample, sequenced in a study of immune cell composition in non-small cell lung cancer (dated by TCRdb to 2016 to 2017). Library preparation employed the immunoSEQ multiplex PCR assay. TCRdb stores this immuneACCESS table with in-frame sequences only. Part of the clones is absent; in the studies checked, under half of the shortfall reflects unresolved V genes, and no reason is known for the rest. For this sample the table gives fewer than 8,000 clones, of which roughly 74% were detected only once. The biggest ten clones account for 13% to 15% of the sample. The specimen was lung tumor tissue. The origin of the receptors is a human donor with non-small cell lung cancer.

By share of the sample, this clone is medium-sized. The genes are TRBV5-6 and TRBJ1-2; TRBD1 aligns across 11 bases. The CDR3 length is 15 residues. The V gene end was trimmed by 3 bases and the J gene end by 8 bases; junction bases not matched to a gene: 9. CDR1 SGHDT and CDR2 YYEEEE come from the germline V gene. CDR3 nucleotide sequence: TGTGCCAGCAGCTCCCGGGACAGGGGGAGGTGGGGCTACACCTTC. The encoded protein is CASSSRDRGRWGYTF.

V gene TRBV7-2 combines with J gene TRBJ2-1, with 9 bases fitting TRBD2. Germline CDR1 and CDR2: SGHTA and FQGNSA. The ends lost 0 bases at V and 4 bases at J; junction bases unmatched: 4. The CDR3 has 16 residues. CDR3 loop: CASSLAPAGGYNEQFF. CDR3 sequence (DNA): TGTGCCAGCAGCTTAGCTCCAGCGGGGGGTTACAATGAGCAGTTCTTC.

This chain links TRBV7-3 with TRBJ2-3, with TRBD1 matching over 7 bases. The CDR3 covers 14 residues. The germline CDR1 and CDR2 sequences are SGHTA and FQGTGA. Germline trimming cut 5 bases from V and 2 bases from J; bases unmatched to any gene: 4. This CDR3 is CASSLTGTTDTQYF. The CDR3 DNA is TGTGCCAGCAGCCTGACAGGGACCACAGATACGCAGTATTTT.

This chain links TRBV9 with TRBJ2-2, with 8 bases lining up with TRBD2. J lost 3 bases, V lost 2 bases, and 3 bases had no gene match. This CDR3 spans 15 amino acids. Germline loops: CDR1 SGDLS, CDR2 YYNGEE. CDR3 coding DNA: TGTGCCAGCAGCGTGGCTAGCGGGTACACCGGGGAGCTGTTTTTT. Amino acids: CASSVASGYTGELFF.

This chain uses TRBV11-2 with TRBJ1-1, with a weak D call TRBD1 (5 bases). The CDR3 has 12 residues. CDR1 is SGHAT and CDR2 is FQNNGV in the germline V gene. V lost 4 bases and J lost 5, with 8 bases in between. CDR3 sequence: CASSSGRTEAFF. In DNA form, the CDR3 reads TGTGCCAGCAGCTCAGGGCGAACTGAAGCTTTCTTT.

V and J are TRBV5-6 and TRBJ1-3; possibly TRBD1 for D (5 bases). The CDR3 consists of 14 residues. V lost 3 bases and J lost 2, with 9 bases in between. Looked up from germline, CDR1 is SGHDT and CDR2 is YYEEEE. CDR3 nucleotides: TGTGCCAGCAGCTGGGCGGGGGCTGGAAACACCATATATTTT. Its translation: CASSWAGAGNTIYF.

V usage is TRBV4-1 and J usage is TRBJ1-1; D is perhaps TRBD1 (5 bases). Germline V gene lookup returns CDR1 MGHRA and CDR2 YSYEKL. V was clipped by 4 bases and J by 5 bases, with 11 bases between them. CDR3 length equals 13 residues. DNA of the CDR3: TGCGCCAGCAGCCCGCGAAAGGGGACTGAAGCTTTCTTT. Translation: CASSPRKGTEAFF.

The V call is TRBV4-1, the J call TRBJ1-5; a possible D gene is TRBD1 (5 bases). Germline V CDR1 and CDR2: MGHRA, YSYEKL. This CDR3 has 15 residues. Trimming took 2 bases from V and 0 from J, leaving 8 bases between them. The CDR3 sequence is CASSQHQGSNQPQHF. The CDR3 coding sequence is TGCGCCAGCAGCCAACACCAGGGTAGCAATCAGCCCCAGCATTTT.

The CDR3 spells CASSPTGVRGSPLHF. The CDR3 DNA sequence: TGTGCCAGCAGTCCTACTGGGGTTAGGGGATCACCCCTCCACTTT. The V call is TRBV2, the J call TRBJ1-6; possible D gene TRBD1, 5 bases. There are 15 residues in the CDR3. Germline CDR1 and CDR2: SNHLY and FYNNEI. Trimming took 5 bases from V and 10 from J, leaving 18 bases between them.

This clone was recorded once. The gene calls are TRBV7-9 and TRBJ2-5, with a tentative D call TRBD2 (7 bases). The CDR3 runs to 14 residues. Germline lookup yields CDR1 SEHNR and CDR2 FQNEAQ (reference sequence). The CDR3 DNA is TGTGCAACTAAAGAGGGGGGGTTTCAGGAGACCCAGTACTTC. Its translation is CATKEGGFQETQYF.

The chain combines TRBV28 with TRBJ1-2; maybe TRBD1 (6 bases). The CDR3 has 13 residues. The V and J ends lost 6 bases and 8 bases respectively, with 16 bases between them. Per germline, CDR1 MDHEN and CDR2 SYDVKM. CDR3 nucleotide sequence: TGTGCCAGCAGCCTTACAGGGCTTTACGGCTACACCTTC. Protein: CASSLTGLYGYTF.

This clone appeared a single time. This chain joins TRBV4-2 and TRBJ1-2; D call uncertain. Trimming pared 4 bases from V and 1 base from J, leaving 19 bases between. Germline V gene lookup returns CDR1 LGHNA and CDR2 YNFKEQ. The CDR3 sequence is 17 residues long. CDR3 in DNA: TGTGCCAGCAGCCCCGAGAGATCCGCATCTTTTAACTATGGCTACACCTTC. The encoded protein is CASSPERSASFNYGYTF.

The chain recombines TRBV6-1 with TRBJ2-1, with a possible D match to TRBD1 (5 bases). Germline CDR1 is MNHNS and CDR2 is SASEGT. The CDR3 totals 15 residues. V lost 2 bases and J lost 6, with 14 bases in between. The CDR3 is CASSEQGLVTNEQFF. The CDR3, as DNA: TGTGCCAGCAGTGAACAGGGATTAGTGACCAATGAGCAGTTCTTC.

The chain couples TRBV5-1 to TRBJ1-1, with 7 bases fitting TRBD1. The CDR3 has 15 residues. V gave up 2 bases and J gave up 3 bases; unmatched junction bases: 7. Germline CDR1 is SGHRS and CDR2 is YFSETQ. This CDR3 reads CASSFTEGAYTEAFF. DNA for the CDR3: TGCGCCAGCAGCTTTACCGAGGGGGCTTACACTGAAGCTTTCTTT.

This clone occurred a few times. Written as DNA, the CDR3 is TGCGCCAGCAGCTTGGGGGTTACAGGGGGCGATGGCTACACCTTC. Its protein product is CASSLGVTGGDGYTF. The chain has TRBV5-1 and TRBJ1-2, with TRBD1 identical over 9 bases. V lost 0 bases and J lost 6; bases outside the gene matches: 6. The germline CDR1 and CDR2 sequences are SGHRS and YFSETQ. The CDR3 has 15 amino acids.

A single count supports this clone. This chain uses TRBV5-8 with TRBJ2-1, with TRBD1 matching 10 bases. Germline CDR1 and CDR2: SGHTS and YDEGEE. Unmatched junction bases numbered 7, after V lost 0 bases and J lost 4 bases. The CDR3 is 17 amino acids. The CDR3 here is CASSLVTGTGVYNEQFF. CDR3 in DNA: TGTGCCAGCAGCTTGGTGACCGGGACAGGGGTATACAATGAGCAGTTCTTC. The variable domain in full, completed from reference TRBV5-8 and TRBJ2-1, reads EAGVTQSPTHLIKTRGQQATLRCSPISGHTSVYWYQQALGLGLQFLLWYDEGEERNRGNFPPRFSGRQFPNYSSELNVNALELEDSALYLCASSLVTGTGVYNEQFFGPGTRLTVL.

The genes are TRBV7-2 and TRBJ2-3; a weak D match, TRBD2 (7 bases). Trimming pared 2 bases from V and 4 bases from J, leaving 13 bases between. In germline, CDR1 is SGHTA, CDR2 FQGNSA. CDR3 size: 15 residues. This chain's CDR3 is CASSLRGGGADTQYF. DNA for the CDR3: TGTGCCAGCAGCTTAAGAGGGGGAGGGGCAGATACGCAGTATTTT.

The V and J genes are TRBV4-2 and TRBJ1-1; the D gene is possibly TRBD1 (6 bases). V lost 6 bases, J lost 0 bases, and 8 bases lay in between. Germline CDR1 is LGHNA and CDR2 is YNFKEQ. The CDR3 consists of 13 residues. The CDR3 DNA follows: TGTGCCAGCAGACAGGGTTTGAACACTGAAGCTTTCTTT. Protein product: CASRQGLNTEAFF.

The chain joins TRBV7-9 to TRBJ2-7; perhaps TRBD1 as D (6 bases). Between the trimmed V and J ends, which lost 5 bases and 5 bases, there was a span of 10 bases. CDR1 and CDR2 (germline): SEHNR, FQNEAQ (reference sequence). The CDR3 has 12 amino acids. The CDR3 spells CASSNREDEQYF. The CDR3 DNA is TGTGCCAGCAGCAACAGGGAAGACGAGCAGTACTTC.

The V call is TRBV4-1, the J call TRBJ1-1; D is uncertain. The CDR3 consists of 15 residues. V lost 1 base to trimming and J lost 1 base, with 10 bases between them. CDR1 and CDR2 (germline): MGHRA, YSYEKL. Written as DNA, the CDR3 is TGCGCCAGCAGCCAAGGTGGTGAGGGGAACACTGAAGCTTTCTTT. This codes for CASSQGGEGNTEAFF.

The chain combines TRBV5-6 with TRBJ1-1; D unresolved. Germline CDR1 and CDR2: SGHDT and YYEEEE. V was trimmed by 1 base and J by 3 bases, leaving 10 bases between them. The CDR3 consists of 14 residues. CDR3 in DNA: TGTGCCAGCAGCTTGCCTACCCCCCACACTGAAGCTTTCTTT. This gives the protein CASSLPTPHTEAFF.

In DNA form, the CDR3 reads TGTGCCAGCAGCTGGGGGGGCTACTACAATGAGCAGTTCTTC. It is translated as CASSWGGYYNEQFF. The chain has TRBV25-1 and TRBJ2-1, with D perhaps matching TRBD2 (7 bases). Trimming removed 6 bases from V and 3 bases from J, with 12 bases in between. CDR1 and CDR2 (germline): MGHDK, SYGVNS. The CDR3 has 14 amino acids.

V is TRBV27 and J is TRBJ1-1; 8 bases match TRBD1. The CDR3 runs to 17 residues. CDR1 MNHEY and CDR2 SMNVEV come from the germline V gene (reference sequence). V was pared by 0 bases and J by 5 bases, with 11 bases of the junction left unmatched. The CDR3 DNA is TGTGCCAGCAGTTTATCTTCCGGGACAGGTTTGGTGACTGAAGCTTTCTTT. Amino acids: CASSLSSGTGLVTEAFF.

This chain links TRBV28 with TRBJ2-5; TRBD1 is a possible D gene (5 bases). This CDR3 is 14 amino acids long. V was pared by 6 bases and J by 1 base, with 12 bases between. CDR1 and CDR2 from the germline V gene are MDHEN and SYDVKM. The CDR3 loop reads CASSRAGFQETQYF. CDR3 DNA: TGTGCCAGCAGCCGTGCAGGGTTCCAAGAGACCCAGTACTTC.

The rearrangement joins TRBV6-5 to TRBJ2-5, with D possibly matching TRBD2 (6 bases). Germline values: CDR1 MNHEY, CDR2 SVGAGI. The CDR3 is made up of 14 amino acids. V was trimmed by 6 bases and J by 3 bases, leaving 14 bases between them. CDR3 sequence: CASSDLGGKETQYF. DNA for the CDR3: TGTGCCAGCAGCGACTTGGGGGGTAAAGAGACCCAGTACTTC.

The chain links TRBV7-9 to TRBJ2-3, with TRBD2 identical over 10 bases. CDR3 size: 17 residues. Germline values: CDR1 SEHNR, CDR2 FQNEAQ (reference sequence). The junction had 7 bases not matched to a gene; V was cut back by 2 bases and J by 2 bases. In DNA form, the CDR3 reads TGTGCCAGCAGCTTATCTGCACTAGCGGGGCACACAGATACGCAGTATTTT. Translation: CASSLSALAGHTDTQYF.

The chain uses TRBV5-1 and TRBJ1-3; 7 bases fit TRBD1. The CDR3 totals 16 residues. V shed 2 bases and J 0 bases; nucleotides not matched to a gene: 5. CDR1 and CDR2 (germline): SGHRS, YFSETQ. The CDR3 protein is CASSLQGSGSGNTIYF. CDR3 sequence (DNA): TGCGCCAGCAGCTTACAGGGGAGTGGCTCTGGAAACACCATATATTTT.

This chain uses TRBV5-6 with TRBJ1-1; tentative D call: TRBD1 (5 bases). Germline V gene data show CDR1 as SGHDT and CDR2 as YYEEEE. The CDR3 is 16 amino acids. Trimming took 0 bases from V and 4 from J, leaving 16 bases between them. This chain's CDR3 is CASSLASGRGSTEAFF. DNA for the CDR3: TGTGCCAGCAGCTTGGCGTCAGGGCGGGGGAGCACTGAAGCTTTCTTT.

The chain combines TRBV27 with TRBJ2-1; 7 bases align to TRBD2. The CDR3 sequence is 17 residues long. Unmatched junction bases numbered 12, after V lost 3 bases and J lost 4 bases. Germline V gene sequence: CDR1 MNHEY, CDR2 SMNVEV (reference sequence). DNA for the CDR3: TGTGCCAGCAGTTTGCGTCTCGCGGGAGTAGGTTACAATGAGCAGTTCTTC. Its protein product is CASSLRLAGVGYNEQFF.

This sequence joins TRBV6-6 and TRBJ2-1; a possible D gene is TRBD2 (6 bases). V lost 6 bases to trimming and J lost 5 bases, with 20 bases between them. Germline V gene data show CDR1 as MNHNY and CDR2 as SVGAGI (reference sequence). This CDR3 spans 16 amino acids. In DNA form, the CDR3 reads TGTGCCAGCAGCCGGACATCTAGCGTTTCAAACAATGAGCAGTTCTTC. It codes for CASSRTSSVSNNEQFF.

V gene TRBV28 combines with J gene TRBJ2-7, with TRBD1 as a possible D gene (6 bases). Germline V lookup: CDR1 MDHEN, CDR2 SYDVKM. The CDR3 has 15 amino acids. V dropped 7 bases and J dropped 3 bases, with 19 bases sitting between them. The CDR3 region is CASTTHGQLFYEQYF. The CDR3 DNA reads TGTGCCAGCACTACCCATGGACAGTTGTTCTACGAGCAGTACTTC.